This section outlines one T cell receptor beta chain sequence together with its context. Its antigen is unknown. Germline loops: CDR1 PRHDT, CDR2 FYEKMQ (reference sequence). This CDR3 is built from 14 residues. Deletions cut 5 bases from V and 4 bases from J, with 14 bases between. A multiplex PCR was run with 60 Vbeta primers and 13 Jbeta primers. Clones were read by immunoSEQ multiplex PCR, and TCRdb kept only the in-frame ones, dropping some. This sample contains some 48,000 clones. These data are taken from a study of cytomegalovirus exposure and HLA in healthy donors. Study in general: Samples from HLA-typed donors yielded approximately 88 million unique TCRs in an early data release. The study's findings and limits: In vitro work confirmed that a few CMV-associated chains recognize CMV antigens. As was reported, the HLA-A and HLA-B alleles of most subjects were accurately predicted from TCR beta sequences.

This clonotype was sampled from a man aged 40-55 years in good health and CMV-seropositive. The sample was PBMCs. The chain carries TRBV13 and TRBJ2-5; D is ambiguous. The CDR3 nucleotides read TGTGCCAGCAGCCCGTCCGGGTTACGAGAGACCCAGTACTTC. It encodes CASSPSGLRETQYF. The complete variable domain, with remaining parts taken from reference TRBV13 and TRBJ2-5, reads AAGVIQSPRHLIKEKRETATLKCYPIPRHDTVYWYQQGPGQDPQFLISFYEKMQSDKGSIPDRFSAQQFSDYHSELNMSSLELGDSALYFCASSPSGLRETQYFGPGTRLLVL.